The 13 T cell receptor beta chains listed next were all sequenced from one sample in a study of CD8+ T cells in alopecia areata. Punch biopsies of lesional scalp, plus peripheral blood, were taken from alopecia areata patients. Once RNA had been extracted, it was reverse transcribed into cDNA to act as the sequencing template. Assay: immunoSEQ multiplex PCR; the TCRdb copy retains only in-frame clones and omits some. The sample lists some 11,000 clones, roughly 60% seen once, with less than 9.5% in the top ten. The material sequenced was skin, taken at week 0. The receptors come from a human donor with alopecia areata.

This clone was counted only a few times. The V gene is TRBV4-1, the J gene TRBJ2-1; D perhaps matches TRBD1 (5 bases). The CDR3 is made up of 16 amino acids. The germline gives CDR1 MGHRA, CDR2 YSYEKL. The V and J ends lost 8 bases and 1 base respectively, with 18 bases between them. CDR3 sequence: CASSRVDILSYNEQFF. CDR3 nucleotide sequence: TGCGCCAGCTCCCGGGTGGACATCTTATCCTACAATGAGCAGTTCTTC.

This clone was seen only a few times. The junction departs from the called germline gene at one end, perhaps through a read error. The chain links TRBV11-2 to TRBJ1-2; possible D gene TRBD1, 6 bases. The CDR3 totals 13 residues. The germline CDR1 and CDR2 sequences are SGHAT and FQNNGV. The DNA of the CDR3 is TGTGCCAGCAGATTGTTTGTTAGGGGGGACACCCTCTTC. Translated, it gives CASRLFVRGDTLF.

This clone was seen a single time. The rearrangement joins TRBV30 to TRBJ1-2; perhaps TRBD1 as D (5 bases). The CDR3 has 13 residues. The V end was cut by 0 bases, the J end by 5 bases, with 10 bases between. Germline V gives CDR1 GTSNPN, CDR2 SVGIG (reference sequence). The CDR3 reads CAWSVKAGYGYTF. For the CDR3, the DNA is TGTGCCTGGAGTGTAAAGGCAGGGTATGGCTACACCTTC.

This clone was seen a handful of times. The chain combines TRBV14 with TRBJ2-4; 10 bases fit TRBD2. Germline-derived CDR1 and CDR2 are SGHDN and FVKESK. V was clipped by 8 bases and J by 2 bases; unmatched bases: 15. This CDR3 comprises 18 residues. CDR3 protein: CASSRTSGTPRTKNIQYF. In DNA, the CDR3 is TGTGCCAGCTCTCGGACTAGCGGAACGCCTAGGACCAAAAACATTCAGTACTTC.

This CDR3 reads CASSLRDRGLGSPLHF. CDR3 in DNA: TGTGCCAGCAGCTTGAGGGACAGGGGGCTGGGGTCACCCCTCCACTTT. The rearrangement uses TRBV5-6 and TRBJ1-6; 12 bases are a match to TRBD1. Germline V gene sequence: CDR1 SGHDT, CDR2 YYEEEE. This CDR3 comprises 16 residues. J was trimmed by 10 bases and V by 1 base; bases with no gene match: 6.

This rearrangement joins TRBV29-1 to TRBJ1-1; D unresolved. Trimming stripped 4 bases from V and 2 bases from J, with 8 bases between. The CDR3 spans 12 residues. Germline V gives CDR1 SQVTM, CDR2 ANQGSEA. The CDR3, as DNA: TGCAGCGTTGTACCCAGAAACACTGAAGCTTTCTTT. This gives the protein CSVVPRNTEAFF.

The V gene is TRBV6-1, the J gene TRBJ1-1; a weak D match, TRBD1 (6 bases). V was clipped by 4 bases and J by 10 bases, with 22 bases between them. This CDR3 is 15 amino acids long. Germline CDR1 and CDR2: MNHNS and SASEGT. CDR3: CASSVWTVLASGAFF. The CDR3 nucleotides are TGTGCCAGCAGTGTCTGGACAGTTCTCGCGTCCGGAGCTTTCTTT.

J is TRBJ2-7 and V is TRBV7-6, with D tentatively TRBD2 (5 bases). Germline V gene data show CDR1 as SGHVS and CDR2 as FNYEAQ. The CDR3 is 15 amino acids. V was shortened by 5 bases and J by 3 bases, with 17 bases between the two germline ends. In nucleotides, the CDR3 is TGTGCCAGCAGCCCTATTGGACTGCTACTCTACGAGCAGTACTTC. This codes for CASSPIGLLLYEQYF.

This clone was seen just once. A read error may produce the germline difference seen at one junction end. The V and J genes are TRBV5-1 and TRBJ2-7; 11 nucleotides line up with TRBD1. Germline CDR1 reads SGHRS; CDR2 reads YFSETQ. The CDR3 is 14 amino acids. CDR3 bases: TGCGCCAGCAGCTGGACAGGGGGCGACTACGAGCAGTGCTTC. It is translated as CASSWTGGDYEQCF.

Remarks on this clone: At one boundary the junction diverges from the germline segment, which might be a read error. The chain couples TRBV2 to TRBJ2-7, with 11 positions matching TRBD2. The germline V gene encodes CDR1 SNHLY and CDR2 FYNNEI. The CDR3 has 15 residues. CDR3 bases: TGTGCCAGCAGCCAACTAGCGGGAGTGCCCTACGAGCAGCACTTC. Encoded protein: CASSQLAGVPYEQHF.

The table lists this clone with a few counts. The chain recombines TRBV5-4 with TRBJ1-2; D might be TRBD1 (5 bases). V gave up 5 bases and J gave up 0 bases, with 17 bases separating them. The CDR3 runs to 16 residues. In germline, CDR1 is SGHNT, CDR2 YYREEE (reference sequence). The CDR3: CASRLERGTANYGYTF. CDR3 nucleotides: TGTGCCAGCAGGCTGGAGAGGGGCACAGCTAACTATGGCTACACCTTC.

The genes are TRBV6-5 and TRBJ1-1; D may be TRBD1 (5 bases). The V gene lost 2 bases and the J gene lost 0 bases, with 13 bases spanning the gap. This CDR3 is built from 16 residues. Germline lookup yields CDR1 MNHEY and CDR2 SVGAGI. The CDR3 DNA reads as TGTGCCAGCAGTTACCTCCCCCGGGGGGTGAACACTGAAGCTTTCTTT. Encoded protein: CASSYLPRGVNTEAFF.

The chain uses TRBV9 and TRBJ2-2; TRBD1 matches at 8 bases. This CDR3 contains 17 residues. Germline CDR1 SGDLS, CDR2 YYNGEE. J gave up 0 bases and V 4 bases, and 8 bases lay outside the gene matches. The CDR3, as DNA: TGTGCCAGCAGCCCCCGAGGACAGGGCCCGAACACCGGGGAGCTGTTTTTT. It translates to CASSPRGQGPNTGELFF.